The present T cell receptor (beta chain) was sequenced within a study of cytomegalovirus exposure and HLA in healthy donors (dated by TCRdb to 2017 to 2019). In terms of the full investigation: An earlier analysis of some 600 of the donors reported approximately 260 Gb of sequence data and 95 million to 140 million unique TCR beta sequences obtained from around 190 million T cells. Five DR-DQ haplotypes were handled as single units for association and clustering, since linkage in the cohort was strong. In an earlier analysis of roughly 540 of the donors, high-throughput TCR beta sequencing was used to judge whether each TCR beta V gene segment behaved as functional or pseudogenic. All discovery cohort repertoires had been generated using a single sequencing platform. Rather than using new phenotypic data, the later analysis identified candidate immune exposures from TCR beta sequences and from how often those sequences occurred across donors. About 300 gigabases of sequencing data and approximately 92 million unique TCR sequences made up an early release that covered over 550 HLA-typed donors. Among 350 to 400 genotyped donors of the cohort, an average of roughly 240,000 unique TCR beta nucleotide sequences were sequenced per donor, around 20% of them non-productive. A later analysis re-analyzed previously published TCR beta repertoires from 660 or so donors and added high-resolution HLA genotyping to study TCR occurrence patterns. The study aimed to test whether cataloging public T cell receptors could reveal signatures of past pathogen exposure. Typing coverage differed by locus: A, B, C, DRB1 and DQB1 were typed in roughly 620-630 donors, DQA1 in approximately 520, DPA1 in roughly 590, and DPB1 in 472. Both class I and class II loci were covered by HLA typing, at four-digit resolution. High-throughput TCR immunosequencing, statistical association of individual TCRs with disease status, and machine learning were combined to predict cytomegalovirus infection status. Along with the 666-subject first cohort, a separate validation cohort of over a hundred different subjects was used. Among the roughly 400 genotyped donors, approximately 77% belonged to the genetic ancestry cluster associated with self-reported Caucasian donors. Using immunosequencing, the study profiled T cell repertoires from around 670 subjects and related those repertoires to cytomegalovirus serostatus. A later genetic analysis used genome-wide SNP genotypes for about 60% of the 666 donors, treating that subset as a discovery cohort. Donor age, sex, ethnicity and CMV serostatus were collected together with the repertoire data. Beyond this particular receptor, the publication reports: A few of the identified cytomegalovirus-associated TCR beta chains were confirmed in vitro to be specific for cytomegalovirus antigens. Cytomegalovirus status was reported to be diagnosed by the classifier with high specificity and sensitivity in both the original and validation cohorts. Strong co-occurrence of HLA alleles, especially DR and DQ, made assigning TCR associations to individual alleles difficult. In a later genetic analysis, a missense DCLRE1C variant was associated with V-gene and J-gene trimming of TCR beta chains, and the association was replicated in an independent cohort. The authors suggested that the approach could potentially be extended to other disease states and immunological phenotypes. The only immune exposure information available for the cohort was CMV serostatus. According to a later analysis, most CMV-associated TCR beta chains appeared to be HLA-restricted, and the HLA associations seemed to be driven largely by CMV exposure. Presence/absence analyses assumed roughly uniform sequencing depth across donors, an assumption that may not hold. Because counts were too low, about 18 rarely observed V segments, including chromosome 9 orphons, were left out of the earlier analysis of 587 of the donors. In this cohort, only TCR beta chains were sequenced, and detectable features were limited by the absence of alpha or paired-chain data. Several of the top co-occurrence clusters appeared to be linked to parvovirus B19, influenza, CMV and Epstein-Barr virus, according to a later analysis. A total of 150 to 200 TCR beta chains were listed by the study as associated with cytomegalovirus. Across donors, most TCR sequences were observed very rarely, whereas some public TCRs were present in many individuals. Specific HLA alleles were associated with roughly 16,000 TCR beta sequences at a false discovery rate of 0.05 in a later analysis. A further reported finding was that TCR beta sequences accurately predicted the HLA-A and HLA-B alleles for most subjects in the first cohort. A later genetic analysis reported fewer N-insertions in productive TCRs among donors in an Asian-associated ancestry cluster than the roughly 670-donor mean. Broadly in line with IMGT annotations, most TCR beta V segments showed up in productive rearrangements about 90% or about 30% of the time in an earlier analysis of approximately 600 of the donors. In a later analysis, TCR association rates were found to vary across HLA loci, with the most associated TCRs seen for DRB1 alleles and the fewest for HLA-C alleles. Linkage disequilibrium might explain the correlated functional status among segregating V segments, but an unknown experimental factor could not be ruled out. A later analysis found that HLA-associated TCR beta chains were more clonally expanded and had lower generation probabilities than equally common non-associated chains. The sequencing pipeline was judged likely to have produced a cluster of highly shared sequence variants as a technical artifact. Because some donors lacked HLA typing at each locus, the association tests relied only on the typed subset.

Library preparation employed the immunoSEQ multiplex PCR assay. For the multiplex PCR, a mixture combining 60 forward primers for TCR Vbeta segments and 13 reverse primers for TCR Jbeta segments was used. Amplification of the CDR3 region of rearranged TCR beta genes was performed with a multiplex PCR assay on genomic DNA. The Illumina HiSeq System was used to sequence the amplified TCR beta libraries as 87-base-pair reads. The paper's processing steps were these. A later analysis counted about 76 million unique TCR beta chains across the 690 or so repertoires, and around 9.9 million of these chains were shared by at least two donors. To remove PCR and sequencing errors, raw reads were error-corrected and collapsed into unique sequences using a nearest-neighbor algorithm that merged closely related sequences. To assign V, D and J gene segments, CDR3 sequences were aligned to IMGT reference sequences. For a sequence to be retained, a match of at least six nucleotides was required to both a V gene segment and a J gene segment. Rearrangements were called productive when the CDR3 lacked stop codons and stayed in frame with V and J; all others were non-productive. Following IMGT convention, CDR3 was defined as the stretch from the second conserved V-encoded cysteine to the conserved J-encoded phenylalanine. In an earlier analysis of roughly 580 of the donors, sequences lacking an unambiguous match to a single V gene segment were excluded. An earlier analysis of some 500 of the donors classified V segments as functional when productive rearrangements were above 56.7% and as segregating when the standard deviation between donors was above 5%. A statistical classification framework was built for diagnosing cytomegalovirus status from the catalog of TCR beta chain sequences. In a later analysis, V and J genes were assigned by comparing TCR nucleotide sequences against IMGT/GENE-DB human TR gene sequences. In a later analysis, CDR3 sequences and most-parsimonious VDJ recombination scenarios were assigned using the TCRdist pipeline. In a later analysis, each TCR beta chain was defined by its CDR3 amino acid sequence together with its V-gene family, and reads without a unique V-gene family were excluded. A later analysis removed 500 to 600 highly shared, low-generation-probability nucleotide sequences to deal with suspected cross-contamination and a sequencing artifact. For each public chain, a later analysis derived a clonal expansion index from normalized ranks of inferred template counts within each repertoire. In a later analysis, generation probabilities were computed with a VDJ recombination model fitted to out-of-frame rearrangements, and the resulting probabilities were checked against IGoR. In a later analysis, TCR-TCR, TCR-HLA and TCR-CMV co-occurrence was scored with hypergeometric tests, and a repertoire-size bias correction was applied to TCR pairs. To estimate false discovery rates, a later analysis permuted the HLA or CMV assignments 20 times. In a later analysis, co-occurring TCRs were grouped with DBSCAN, and TCRdist sequence similarity was added when clustering was performed within HLA-allele-positive subsets. Repertoires with fewer than 30,000 or more than 120,000 public chains were left out of co-occurrence clustering, as were four to six repertoires with anomalous nucleotide sharing. Here the immuneACCESS table is served through TCRdb, limited to in-frame sequences with V and J called. Missing clones are a known gap in these copies; in checked studies unresolved V genes cover under half, and the rest lacks a known reason. V and J calls and clone size are those listed in that table; D and trimming were worked out from the DNA. The sample contains just under 250,000 clones, over 80% of them found a single time. The top ten constitute 5% to 6.5% of the sample.

The cohort comprised some 700 healthy bone marrow donors. Cohort members were all nominally healthy when sampled, although unrecorded immune exposures were likely present. The donor tested CMV seropositive and was one of the 289 seropositive cohort members. A peripheral blood sample was provided by each donor, and peripheral blood mononuclear cells were used for TCR beta sequencing. The Qiagen DNeasy Blood Extraction Kit was used to extract genomic DNA from the blood cell samples. Points on this clone: Its antigen specificity is not known. No base quality values were provided; no much bigger clone lies one nucleotide off.

What was sequenced was PBMCs. The sequence was collected from a woman aged 40 to 55 in good health and CMV-seropositive.

The nucleotide sequence reads as follows: TGTGCCAGCAGTGAAGCCTGGTCGGGGGGCGCAACTAATGAAAAACTGTTTTTT. This translates into CASSEAWSGGATNEKLFF. Rearrangement joined TRBV6-1 to TRBJ1-4; a weak D assignment points to TRBD1 (6 bases agree). Trimming takes 0 bases from V and 0 bases from J, and the germline ends sit 14 bases apart. CDR1 MNHNS and CDR2 SASEGT were looked up in the germline V gene. The CDR3 measures 18 amino acids from cysteine to phenylalanine. The retained sequence is limited to the CDR3, 54 bases, with the frame set at the first base.